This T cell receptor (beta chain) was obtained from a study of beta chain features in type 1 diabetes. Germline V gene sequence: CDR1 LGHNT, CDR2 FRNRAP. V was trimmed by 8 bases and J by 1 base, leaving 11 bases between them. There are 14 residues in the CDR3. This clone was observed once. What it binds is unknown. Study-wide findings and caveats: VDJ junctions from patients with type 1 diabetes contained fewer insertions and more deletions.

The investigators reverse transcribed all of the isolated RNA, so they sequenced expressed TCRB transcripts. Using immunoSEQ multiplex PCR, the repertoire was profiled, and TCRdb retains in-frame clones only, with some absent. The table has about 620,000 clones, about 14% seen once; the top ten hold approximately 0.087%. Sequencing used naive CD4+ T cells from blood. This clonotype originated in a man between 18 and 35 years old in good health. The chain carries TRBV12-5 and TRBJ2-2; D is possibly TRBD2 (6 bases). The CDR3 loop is CASTTGVNTGELFF. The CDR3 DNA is TGTGCTAGTACGACGGGGGTGAACACCGGGGAGCTGTTTTTT.